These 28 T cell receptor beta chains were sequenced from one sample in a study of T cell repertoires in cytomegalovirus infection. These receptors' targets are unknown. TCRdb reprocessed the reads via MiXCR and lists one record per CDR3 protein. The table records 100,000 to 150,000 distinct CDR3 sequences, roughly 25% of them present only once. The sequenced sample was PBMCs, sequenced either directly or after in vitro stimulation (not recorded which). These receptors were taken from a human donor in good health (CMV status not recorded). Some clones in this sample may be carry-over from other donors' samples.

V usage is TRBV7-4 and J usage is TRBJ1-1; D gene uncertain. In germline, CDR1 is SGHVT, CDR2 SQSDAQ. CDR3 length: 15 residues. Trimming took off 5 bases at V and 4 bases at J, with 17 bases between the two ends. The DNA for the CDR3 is TGTGCCAGCAGCCCGCCGCCCCCAGAAGGCACTGAAGCTTTCTTT. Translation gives CASSPPPPEGTEAFF.

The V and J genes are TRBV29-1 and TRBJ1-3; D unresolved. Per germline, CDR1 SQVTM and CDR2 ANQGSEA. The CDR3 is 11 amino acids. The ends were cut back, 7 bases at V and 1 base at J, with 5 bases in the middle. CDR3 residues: CSARSGNTIYF. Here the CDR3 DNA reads TGCAGCGCCCGATCTGGAAACACCATATATTTT.

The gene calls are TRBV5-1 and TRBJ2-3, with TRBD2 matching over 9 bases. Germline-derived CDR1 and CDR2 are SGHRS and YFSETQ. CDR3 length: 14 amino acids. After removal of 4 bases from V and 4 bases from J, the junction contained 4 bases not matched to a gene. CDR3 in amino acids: CASSTSSGADTQYF. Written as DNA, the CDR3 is TGCGCCAGCAGCACATCTAGCGGGGCAGATACGCAGTATTTT.

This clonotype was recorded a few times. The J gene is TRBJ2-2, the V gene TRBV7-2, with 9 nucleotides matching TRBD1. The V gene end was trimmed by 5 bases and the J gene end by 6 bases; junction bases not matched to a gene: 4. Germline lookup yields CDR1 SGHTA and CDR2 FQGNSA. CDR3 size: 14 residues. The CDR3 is CASSRDRAAGELFF. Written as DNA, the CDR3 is TGTGCCAGCAGCCGGGACAGGGCGGCCGGGGAGCTGTTTTTT.

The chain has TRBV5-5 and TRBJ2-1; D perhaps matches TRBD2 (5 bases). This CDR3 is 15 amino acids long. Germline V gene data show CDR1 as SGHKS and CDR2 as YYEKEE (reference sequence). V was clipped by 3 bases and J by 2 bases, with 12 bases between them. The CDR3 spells CASSSSGGPYNEQFF. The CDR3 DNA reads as TGTGCCAGCAGCTCCTCAGGAGGACCCTACAATGAGCAGTTCTTC. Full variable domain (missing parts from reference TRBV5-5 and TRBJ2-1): DAGVTQSPTHLIKTRGQQVTLRCSPISGHKSVSWYQQVLGQGPQFIFQYYEKEERGRGNFPDRFSARQFPNYSSELNVNALLLGDSALYLCASSSSGGPYNEQFFGPGTRLTVL.

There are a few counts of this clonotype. The CDR3: CASSFGTSTDTQYF. The CDR3, as DNA: TGTGCCAGCAGTTTCGGGACTAGCACAGATACGCAGTATTTT. The chain recombines TRBV12-3 or TRBV12-4 with TRBJ2-3, with D perhaps matching TRBD2 (6 bases). V lost 3 bases and J lost 0, with 7 bases in between. The CDR3 has 14 amino acids.

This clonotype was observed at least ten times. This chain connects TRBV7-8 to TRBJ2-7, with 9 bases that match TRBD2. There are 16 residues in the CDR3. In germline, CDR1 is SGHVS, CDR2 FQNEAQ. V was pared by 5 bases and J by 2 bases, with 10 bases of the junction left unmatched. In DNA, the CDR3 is TGTGCCAGCAGCCCAACTCCACTAGCGGGCCCCTACGAGCAGTACTTC. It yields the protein CASSPTPLAGPYEQYF.

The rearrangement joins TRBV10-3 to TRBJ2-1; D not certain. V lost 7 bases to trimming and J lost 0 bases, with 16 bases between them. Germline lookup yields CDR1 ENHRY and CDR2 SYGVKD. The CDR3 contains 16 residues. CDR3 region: CAITPTPTYSYNEQFF. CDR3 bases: TGTGCCATCACCCCGACACCTACCTACTCCTACAATGAGCAGTTCTTC.

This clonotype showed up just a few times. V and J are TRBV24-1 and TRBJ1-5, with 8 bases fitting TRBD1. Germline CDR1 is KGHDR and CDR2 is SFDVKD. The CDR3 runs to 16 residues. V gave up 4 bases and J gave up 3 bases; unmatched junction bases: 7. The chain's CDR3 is CATSESGTGDNQPQHF. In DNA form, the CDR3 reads TGTGCCACCAGTGAGTCCGGGACAGGAGACAATCAGCCCCAGCATTTT.

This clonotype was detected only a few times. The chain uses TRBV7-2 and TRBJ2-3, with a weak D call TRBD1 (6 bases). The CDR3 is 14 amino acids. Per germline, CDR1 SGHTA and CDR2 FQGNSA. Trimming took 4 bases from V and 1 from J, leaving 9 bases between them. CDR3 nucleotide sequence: TGTGCCAGCAGCTCCCGGACAGGCACAGATACGCAGTATTTT. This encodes CASSSRTGTDTQYF.

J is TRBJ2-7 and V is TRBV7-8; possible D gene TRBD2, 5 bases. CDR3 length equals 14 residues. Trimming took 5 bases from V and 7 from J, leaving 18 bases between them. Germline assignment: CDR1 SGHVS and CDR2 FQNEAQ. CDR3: CASSVRGRTKEQYF. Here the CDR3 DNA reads TGTGCCAGCAGCGTCAGAGGGAGAACGAAAGAGCAGTACTTC.

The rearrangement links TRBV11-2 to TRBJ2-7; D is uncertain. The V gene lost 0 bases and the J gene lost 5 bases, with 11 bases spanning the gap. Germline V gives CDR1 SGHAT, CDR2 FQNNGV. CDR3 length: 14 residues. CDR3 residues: CASSLEGANNEQYF. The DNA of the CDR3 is TGTGCCAGCAGCTTAGAAGGTGCCAACAACGAGCAGTACTTC.

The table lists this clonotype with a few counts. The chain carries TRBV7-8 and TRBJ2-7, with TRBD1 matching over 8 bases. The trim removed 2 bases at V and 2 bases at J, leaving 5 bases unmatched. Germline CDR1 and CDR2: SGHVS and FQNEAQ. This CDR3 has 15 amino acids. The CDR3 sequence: CASSLTTTGAYEQYV. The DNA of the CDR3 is TGTGCCAGCAGCTTAACTACGACAGGGGCCTACGAGCAGTACGTC.

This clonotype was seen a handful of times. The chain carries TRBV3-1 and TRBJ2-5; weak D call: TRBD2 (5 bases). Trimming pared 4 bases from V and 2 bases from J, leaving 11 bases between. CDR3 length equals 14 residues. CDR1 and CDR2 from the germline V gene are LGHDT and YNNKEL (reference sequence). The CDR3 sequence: CASSPLSGQETQYF. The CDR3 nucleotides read TGTGCCAGCAGCCCCCTGTCGGGGCAAGAGACCCAGTACTTC.

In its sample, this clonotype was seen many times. The CDR3 protein is CASSLGGYSGANVLTF. The CDR3 coding sequence is TGTGCCAGCAGCTTGGGGGGGTACTCTGGGGCCAACGTCCTGACTTTC. V usage is TRBV7-2 and J usage is TRBJ2-6; 7 bases are a match to TRBD2. CDR3 length: 16 residues. CDR1 is SGHTA and CDR2 is FQGNSA in the germline V gene. Trimming removed 3 bases from V and 0 bases from J; junction bases left unmatched: 2.

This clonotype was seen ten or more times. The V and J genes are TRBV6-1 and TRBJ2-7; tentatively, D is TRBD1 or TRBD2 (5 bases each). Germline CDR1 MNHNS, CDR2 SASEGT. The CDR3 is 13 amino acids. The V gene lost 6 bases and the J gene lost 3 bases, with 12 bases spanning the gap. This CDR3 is CASRSGLRYEQYF. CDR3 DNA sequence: TGTGCCAGCAGATCGGGGCTACGCTACGAGCAGTACTTC.

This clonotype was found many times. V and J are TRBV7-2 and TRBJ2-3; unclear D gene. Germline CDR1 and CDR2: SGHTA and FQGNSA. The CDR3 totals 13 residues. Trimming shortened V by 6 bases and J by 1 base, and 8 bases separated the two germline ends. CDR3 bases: TGTGCCAGCAGGGACGCGCGCACAGATACGCAGTATTTT. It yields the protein CASRDARTDTQYF.

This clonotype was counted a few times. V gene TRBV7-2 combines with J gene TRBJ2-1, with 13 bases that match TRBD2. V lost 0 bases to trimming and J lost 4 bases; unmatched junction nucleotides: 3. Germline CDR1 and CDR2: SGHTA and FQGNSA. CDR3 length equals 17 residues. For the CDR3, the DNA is TGTGCCAGCAGCTTAGCTCCACTAGCGGGAGGGTACAATGAGCAGTTCTTC. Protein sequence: CASSLAPLAGGYNEQFF.

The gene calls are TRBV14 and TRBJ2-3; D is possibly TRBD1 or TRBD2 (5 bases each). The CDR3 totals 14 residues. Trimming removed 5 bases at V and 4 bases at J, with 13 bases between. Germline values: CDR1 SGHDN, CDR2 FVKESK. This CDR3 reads CASSTGTSADTQYF. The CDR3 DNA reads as TGTGCCAGCAGCACGGGGACCTCCGCAGATACGCAGTATTTT.

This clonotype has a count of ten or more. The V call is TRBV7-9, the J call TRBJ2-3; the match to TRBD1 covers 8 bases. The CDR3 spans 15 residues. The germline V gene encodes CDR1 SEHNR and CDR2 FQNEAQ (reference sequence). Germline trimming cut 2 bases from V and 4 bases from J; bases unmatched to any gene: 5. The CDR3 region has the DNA TGTGCCAGCAGCTTACGGGCGGGACAGGCAGATACGCAGTATTTT. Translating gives CASSLRAGQADTQYF.

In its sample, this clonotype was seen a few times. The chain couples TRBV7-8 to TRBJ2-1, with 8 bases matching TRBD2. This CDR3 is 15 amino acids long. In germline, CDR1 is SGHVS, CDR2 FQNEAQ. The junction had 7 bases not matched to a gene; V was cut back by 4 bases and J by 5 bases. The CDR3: CASSSFSGMDNEQFF. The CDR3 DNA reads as TGTGCCAGCAGCTCCTTTAGCGGGATGGACAATGAGCAGTTCTTC.

The CDR3 is CASSLLQGAAGNTIYF. The CDR3 nucleotides are TGTGCCAGCAGTTTATTACAGGGGGCGGCTGGAAACACCATATATTTT. The chain recombines TRBV6-5 with TRBJ1-3; 9 bases match TRBD1. Trimming removed 4 bases from V and 2 bases from J; junction bases left unmatched: 6. Germline lookup yields CDR1 MNHEY and CDR2 SVGAGI. This CDR3 region has 16 residues.

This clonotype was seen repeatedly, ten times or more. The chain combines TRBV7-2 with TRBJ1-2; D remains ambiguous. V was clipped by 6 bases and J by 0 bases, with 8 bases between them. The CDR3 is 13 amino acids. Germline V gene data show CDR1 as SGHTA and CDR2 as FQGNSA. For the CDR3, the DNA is TGTGCCAGCAGACCAGAAGCTAACTATGGCTACACCTTC. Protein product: CASRPEANYGYTF.

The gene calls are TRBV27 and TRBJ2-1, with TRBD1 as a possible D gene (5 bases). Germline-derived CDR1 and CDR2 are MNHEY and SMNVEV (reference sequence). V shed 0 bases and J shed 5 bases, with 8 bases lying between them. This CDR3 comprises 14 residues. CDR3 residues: CASSLSRQNNEQFF. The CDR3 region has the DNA TGTGCCAGCAGTTTATCGCGACAGAACAATGAGCAGTTCTTC.

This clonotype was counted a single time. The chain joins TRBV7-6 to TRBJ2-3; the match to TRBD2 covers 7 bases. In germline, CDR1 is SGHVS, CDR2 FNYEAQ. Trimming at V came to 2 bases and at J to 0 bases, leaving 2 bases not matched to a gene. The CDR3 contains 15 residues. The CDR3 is CASSLRGGSTDTQYF. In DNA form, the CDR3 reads TGTGCCAGCAGCTTACGGGGAGGGAGCACAGATACGCAGTATTTT.

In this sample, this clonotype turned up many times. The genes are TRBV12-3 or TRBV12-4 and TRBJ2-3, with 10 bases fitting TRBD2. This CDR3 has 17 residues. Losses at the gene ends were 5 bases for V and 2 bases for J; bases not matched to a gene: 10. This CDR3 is CASSGGSGGWDTDTQYF. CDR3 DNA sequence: TGTGCCAGCAGTGGCGGTAGCGGGGGGTGGGACACAGATACGCAGTATTTT.

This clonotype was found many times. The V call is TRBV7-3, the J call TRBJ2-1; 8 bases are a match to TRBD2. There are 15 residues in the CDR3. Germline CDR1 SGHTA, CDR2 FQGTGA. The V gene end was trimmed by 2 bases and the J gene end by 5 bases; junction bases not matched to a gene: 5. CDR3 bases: TGTGCCAGCAGCTTATGGGCGGGAGGTAACAATGAGCAGTTCTTC. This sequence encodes CASSLWAGGNNEQFF.

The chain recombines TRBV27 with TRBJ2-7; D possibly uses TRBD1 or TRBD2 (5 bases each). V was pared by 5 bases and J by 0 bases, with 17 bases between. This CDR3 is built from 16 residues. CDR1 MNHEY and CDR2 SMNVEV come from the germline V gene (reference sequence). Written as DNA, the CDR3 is TGTGCCAGCAGTCCCCTGAGGGGCAGAAGCTCCTACGAGCAGTACGTC. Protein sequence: CASSPLRGRSSYEQYV.